One and the same sample provided the 21 T cell receptor beta chains below, sequenced in a study of OX40 agonist ivuxolimab in advanced cancers. The library was obtained by the immunoSEQ multiplex PCR assay. As stored in TCRdb, this immuneACCESS dataset retains in-frame rearrangements with V and J assigned. A fraction of the clones does not appear; measured against another copy, unresolved V genes explain less than half of the discrepancy, and the remainder lacks a known reason. Counted in this sample were roughly 90,000 clones; roughly 90% of them appeared once. The ten largest clones represent 0.71% of the sample. The material sequenced was CD4+ or CD8+ T cells sorted from blood, taken in a trial of the OX40 agonist ivuxolimab. The receptors originated from an adult with an advanced solid tumor such as melanoma, head and neck, liver or kidney cancer.

This clone has a handful of counts. Other DNA sequences in this specimen translate into the identical CDR3. J is TRBJ2-7 and V is TRBV5-8, with D hard to call. The CDR3 has 14 residues. Trimming left V 0 bases short and J 0 bases short, with 7 bases between. Germline V CDR1 and CDR2: SGHTS, YDEGEE. Here the CDR3 reads CASSLADTSYEQYF. CDR3 in DNA: TGTGCCAGCAGCTTGGCCGACACCTCCTACGAGCAGTACTTC.

The gene calls are TRBV2 and TRBJ2-3, with D uncertain. Germline lookup yields CDR1 SNHLY and CDR2 FYNNEI. The CDR3 runs 14 residues. Deletions cut 4 bases from V and 1 base from J, with 9 bases between. CDR3 amino acids: CASSGQGRTDTQYF. CDR3 sequence (DNA): TGTGCCAGCAGTGGGCAAGGCCGCACAGATACGCAGTATTTT.

The chain has TRBV6-1 and TRBJ1-5; D is unresolved. The germline CDR1 and CDR2 sequences are MNHNS and SASEGT. Trimming took 3 bases from V and 4 from J, leaving 13 bases between them. The CDR3 loop spans 15 amino acids. CDR3 loop: CASSEMGVANQPQHF. CDR3 nucleotide sequence: TGTGCCAGCAGTGAGATGGGAGTTGCAAATCAGCCCCAGCATTTT.

The V gene is TRBV7-2, the J gene TRBJ2-2; D might be TRBD1 or TRBD2, each matching 5 bases. This CDR3 has 16 residues. Trimming removed 5 bases at V and 5 bases at J, with 18 bases between. CDR1 is SGHTA, CDR2 FQGNSA, per germline. The CDR3 region has the DNA TGTGCCAGCAGCCCCGGTGGGACGCTAACGACCGGGGAGCTGTTTTTT. Encoded protein: CASSPGGTLTTGELFF.

The chain couples TRBV6-5 to TRBJ2-5, with no clear D. Trimming shortened V by 2 bases and J by 5 bases, and 9 bases separated the two germline ends. CDR3 size: 13 residues. The germline gives CDR1 MNHEY, CDR2 SVGAGI. The CDR3 loop reads CASSYSVSETQYF. As DNA, the CDR3 is TGTGCCAGCAGTTACAGCGTTTCCGAGACCCAGTACTTC.

The V and J genes are TRBV7-6 and TRBJ2-5, with D possibly matching TRBD2 (6 bases). Germline lookup yields CDR1 SGHVS and CDR2 FNYEAQ. This CDR3 is built from 16 residues. The V and J ends lost 2 bases and 5 bases respectively, with 18 bases between them. CDR3 sequence: CASSLRPAGTGETQYF. CDR3 nucleotides: TGTGCCAGCAGCTTACGCCCAGCGGGTACCGGGGAGACCCAGTACTTC.

The V gene is TRBV7-2, the J gene TRBJ2-7; 8 positions match TRBD1. Germline-derived CDR1 and CDR2 are SGHTA and FQGNSA. This CDR3 has 14 residues. V lost 7 bases, J lost 3 bases, and 8 bases stayed unmatched. CDR3 bases: TGTGCCAGCAACTTCAGGGGGCGCAGCTACGAGCAGTACTTC. This codes for CASNFRGRSYEQYF.

J is TRBJ1-1 and V is TRBV6-1; the D is unclear. The germline V gene has CDR1 MNHNS and CDR2 SASEGT. The CDR3 loop spans 12 amino acids. V was clipped by 3 bases and J by 11 bases, with 13 bases between them. The DNA of the CDR3 is TGTGCCAGCAGTGATCGGGCCGAGTGGGCTTTCTTT. As protein: CASSDRAEWAFF.

The chain recombines TRBV5-1 with TRBJ1-1; D is undetermined. Trimming removed 1 base from V and 3 bases from J, with 10 bases in between. This CDR3 spans 14 amino acids. The germline gives CDR1 SGHRS, CDR2 YFSETQ. DNA of the CDR3: TGCGCCAGCAGCTTGACCGGGGATGACACTGAAGCTTTCTTT. Its protein product is CASSLTGDDTEAFF.

The rearrangement links TRBV18 to TRBJ2-1; a weak D match, TRBD2 (7 bases). From germline, CDR1 is KGHSH and CDR2 LQKENI. The CDR3 is made up of 21 amino acids. V lost 1 base to trimming and J lost 0 bases, with 25 bases between them. The CDR3 protein is CASSPLGGGTPGDISYNEQFF. The CDR3 DNA is TGTGCCAGCTCACCACTTGGCGGGGGAACTCCCGGGGACATCTCCTACAATGAGCAGTTCTTC.

For the CDR3, the DNA is TGTGCCAGCTCACCCAACCAAGAGACCCAGTACTTC. Its protein is CASSPNQETQYF. This chain uses TRBV18 with TRBJ2-5; D call uncertain. Germline assignment: CDR1 KGHSH and CDR2 LQKENI. The CDR3 has 12 residues. Trimming took off 3 bases at V and 0 bases at J, with 2 bases between the two ends. Looking up the rest from reference TRBV18 and TRBJ2-5 gives the full variable domain: NAGVMQNPRHLVRRRGQEARLRCSPMKGHSHVYWYRQLPEEGLKFMVYLQKENIIDESGMPKERFSAEFPKEGPSILRIQQVVRGDSAAYFCASSPNQETQYFGPGTRLLVL.

The chain recombines TRBV6-5 with TRBJ2-1, with 7 bases lining up with TRBD2. Germline V gene data show CDR1 as MNHEY and CDR2 as SVGAGI. This CDR3 contains 13 residues. V was clipped by 6 bases and J by 5 bases; unmatched bases: 4. The chain's CDR3 is CASRVAGDNEQFF. DNA for the CDR3: TGTGCCAGCAGAGTGGCGGGGGACAATGAGCAGTTCTTC.

J is TRBJ2-5 and V is TRBV18, with 8 bases matching TRBD1. The CDR3 runs to 14 residues. Losses at the gene ends were 3 bases for V and 5 bases for J; bases not matched to a gene: 5. Looked up from germline, CDR1 is KGHSH and CDR2 is LQKENI. Written as DNA, the CDR3 is TGTGCCAGCTCACCGGGGGCAGGGGGCGAGACCCAGTACTTC. Protein: CASSPGAGGETQYF.

The chain is built from TRBV6-4 and TRBJ2-7; D unresolved. V was shortened by 0 bases and J by 4 bases, with 13 bases between the two germline ends. The CDR3 has 15 amino acids. Germline V lookup: CDR1 MRHNA, CDR2 SNTAGT. The chain's CDR3 is CASSDSWPNVYEQYF. For the CDR3, the DNA is TGTGCCAGCAGTGACTCCTGGCCGAACGTGTACGAGCAGTACTTC.

This sequence joins TRBV6-1 and TRBJ2-3, with unresolved D. This CDR3 is built from 15 residues. Looked up from germline, CDR1 is MNHNS and CDR2 is SASEGT. V was clipped by 7 bases and J by 0 bases, with 14 bases between them. The CDR3 protein is CASKDGTLSTDTQYF. CDR3 nucleotides: TGTGCCAGCAAGGATGGAACTCTTAGCACAGATACGCAGTATTTT.

The chain combines TRBV6-1 with TRBJ2-7; maybe TRBD2 (5 bases). CDR1 is MNHNS and CDR2 is SASEGT in the germline V gene. The ends were cut back, 6 bases at V and 0 bases at J, with 12 bases in the middle. The CDR3 is 14 amino acids. The CDR3 nucleotides are TGTGCCAGCAGGAGGGAGACCATCTCCTACGAGCAGTACTTC. As protein: CASRRETISYEQYF.

The chain carries TRBV29-1 and TRBJ2-7; perhaps TRBD1 as D (5 bases). Trimming removed 6 bases from V and 1 base from J, with 7 bases in between. This CDR3 has 11 residues. The germline V gene has CDR1 SQVTM and CDR2 ANQGSEA. CDR3 sequence reads: CSVGESYEQYF. The DNA for the CDR3 is TGCAGCGTAGGGGAATCCTACGAGCAGTACTTC.

This clone came up once. This CDR3 reads CASSPQAFQTPHEQYF. DNA for the CDR3: TGTGCCAGCAGCCCGCAGGCCTTTCAAACCCCCCACGAGCAGTACTTC. This chain joins TRBV5-4 and TRBJ2-7, with D hard to call. The CDR3 runs to 16 residues. The V end was cut by 4 bases, the J end by 5 bases, with 22 bases between. CDR1 is SGHNT and CDR2 is YYREEE in the germline V gene (reference sequence).

Here the CDR3 DNA reads TGTGCCAGCAGCTTAGCCCCGAGCTTGAACACTGAAGCTTTCTTT. As protein: CASSLAPSLNTEAFF. The genes are TRBV11-2 and TRBJ1-1; no reliable D call. The V gene's germline CDR1 is SGHAT and CDR2 FQNNGV. CDR3 length: 15 residues. V was shortened by 1 base and J by 0 bases, with 9 bases between the two germline ends.

This chain connects TRBV18 to TRBJ2-3; D is tentatively TRBD1 or TRBD2 (5 bases each). CDR1 is KGHSH and CDR2 is LQKENI in the germline V gene. This CDR3 is 15 amino acids long. V lost 3 bases to trimming and J lost 3 bases, with 13 bases between them. The CDR3 region has the DNA TGTGCCAGCTCACCGGCCCTCGGGGCGACAGATACGCAGTATTTT. It specifies CASSPALGATDTQYF. Together with reference TRBV18 and TRBJ2-3, the CDR3 gives the full variable domain: NAGVMQNPRHLVRRRGQEARLRCSPMKGHSHVYWYRQLPEEGLKFMVYLQKENIIDESGMPKERFSAEFPKEGPSILRIQQVVRGDSAAYFCASSPALGATDTQYFGPGTRLTVL.

The chain links TRBV5-1 to TRBJ1-2; D not resolved. This CDR3 comprises 14 residues. CDR1 and CDR2 from the germline V gene are SGHRS and YFSETQ. V was shortened by 3 bases and J by 7 bases, with 16 bases between the two germline ends. The chain's CDR3 is CASSSSRGGFGYTF. DNA of the CDR3: TGCGCCAGCAGCTCTTCCCGGGGAGGCTTTGGCTACACCTTC.